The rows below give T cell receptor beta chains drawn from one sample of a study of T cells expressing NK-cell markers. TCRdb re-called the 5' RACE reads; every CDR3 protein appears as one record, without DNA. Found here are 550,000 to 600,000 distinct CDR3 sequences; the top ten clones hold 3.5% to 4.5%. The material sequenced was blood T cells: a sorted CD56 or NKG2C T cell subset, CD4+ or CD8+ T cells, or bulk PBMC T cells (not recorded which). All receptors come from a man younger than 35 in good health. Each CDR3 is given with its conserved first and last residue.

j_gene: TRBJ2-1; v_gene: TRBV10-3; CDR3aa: CAISESTGWNEQFF
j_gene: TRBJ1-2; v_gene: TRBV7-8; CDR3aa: CASSLPSKDGYTF
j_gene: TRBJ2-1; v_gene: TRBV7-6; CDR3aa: CASSLAGVTSPPSSYNEQFF
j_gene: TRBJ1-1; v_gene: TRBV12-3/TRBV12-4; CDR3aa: CASSPLARNTEAFF
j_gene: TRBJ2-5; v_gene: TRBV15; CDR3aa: CATSRAGDRGGTQYF
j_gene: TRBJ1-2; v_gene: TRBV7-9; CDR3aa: CASTNRAYYGYTF
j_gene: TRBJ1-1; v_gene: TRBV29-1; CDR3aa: CSVAPTRGGGEAFF
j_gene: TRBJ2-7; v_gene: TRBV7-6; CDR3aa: CASSPPNGREGSYEQYF
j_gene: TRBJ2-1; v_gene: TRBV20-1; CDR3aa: CSATSGGSFYNEQFF
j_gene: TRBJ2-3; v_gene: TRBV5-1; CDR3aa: CAHPDRDEGDTQYF
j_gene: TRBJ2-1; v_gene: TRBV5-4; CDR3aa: CASSFPQGAGEQFF
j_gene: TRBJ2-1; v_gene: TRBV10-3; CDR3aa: CAITRGTLSYNEQFF
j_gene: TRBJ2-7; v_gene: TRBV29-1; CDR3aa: CSVQPWGKKYEQYF
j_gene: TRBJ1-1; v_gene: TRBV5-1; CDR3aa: CASSSGYMNTEAFF
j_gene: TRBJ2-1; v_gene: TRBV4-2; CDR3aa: CASGVDNEQFF
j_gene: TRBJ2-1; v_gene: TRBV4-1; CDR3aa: CASSHASGRAKGNEQFF
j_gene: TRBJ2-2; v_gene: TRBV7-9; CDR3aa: CASSKPGTYTNREFF
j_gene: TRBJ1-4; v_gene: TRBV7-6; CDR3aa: CASSLGNPEKLFF
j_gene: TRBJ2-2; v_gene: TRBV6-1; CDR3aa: CASRREAGGSPTGELFF
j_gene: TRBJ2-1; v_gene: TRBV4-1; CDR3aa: CASSQDAADSFYNEQFF
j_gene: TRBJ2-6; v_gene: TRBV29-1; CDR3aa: CSVELTRNGANVLTF
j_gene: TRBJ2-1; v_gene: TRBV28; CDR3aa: CASSSTTSGVRNEQFF
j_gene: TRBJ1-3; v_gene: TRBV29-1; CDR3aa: CSVASAESGNTIYF
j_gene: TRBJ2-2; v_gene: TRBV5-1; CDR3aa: CASSLGRQGARAGELFF
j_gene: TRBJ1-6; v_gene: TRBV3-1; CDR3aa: CASSNNRVGSPLHF
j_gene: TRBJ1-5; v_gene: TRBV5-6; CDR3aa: CASSLITNSNQPQHF
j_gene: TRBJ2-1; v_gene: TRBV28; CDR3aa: CASSTPGTGVESSYNEQFF
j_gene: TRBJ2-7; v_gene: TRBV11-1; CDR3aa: CASSLTWGHSSYEQYF
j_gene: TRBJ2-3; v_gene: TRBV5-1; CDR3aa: CASSFLAGGATDTQYF
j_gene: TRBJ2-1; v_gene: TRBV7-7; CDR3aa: CASSLVGGSGTYNEQFF
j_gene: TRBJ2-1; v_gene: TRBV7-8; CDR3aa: CASSFYSRGEYNEQFF
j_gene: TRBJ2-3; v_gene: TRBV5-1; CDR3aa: CASSLEPFPSTDTQYF
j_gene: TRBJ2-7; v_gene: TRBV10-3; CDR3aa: CAITPTGAVYEQYF
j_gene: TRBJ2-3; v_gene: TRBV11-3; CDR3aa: CASSLSPSATDTQYF
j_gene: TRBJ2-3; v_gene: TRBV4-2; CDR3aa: CASSPDTRATGTDTQYF
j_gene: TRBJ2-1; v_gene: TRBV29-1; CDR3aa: CSVDRTTNPDEQFF
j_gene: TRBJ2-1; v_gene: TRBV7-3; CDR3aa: CASSPAGQGFNEQFF